These 25 T cell receptor beta chains came from one sample sequenced in a study of control samples from healthy donors and cancer patients. Sequencing was performed with immunoSEQ multiplex PCR; in TCRdb, only in-frame clones are kept and a portion is missing. The sample lists 150,000 to 200,000 clones; around nine tenths were seen once. Sample: blood. These receptors all stem from a man aged 30-40 years in good health.

V usage is TRBV7-8 and J usage is TRBJ1-5; TRBD1 is a possible D gene (5 bases). The ends were cut back, 6 bases at V and 7 bases at J, with 19 bases in the middle. The CDR3 spans 15 residues. Per germline, CDR1 SGHVS and CDR2 FQNEAQ. The CDR3 here is CASRRVLGEGQPQHF. In DNA, the CDR3 is TGTGCCAGCAGGCGCGTGTTGGGGGAAGGACAGCCCCAGCATTTT.

V usage is TRBV19 and J usage is TRBJ1-2; the match to TRBD1 covers 9 bases. Germline V lookup: CDR1 LNHDA, CDR2 SQIVND (reference sequence). The CDR3 sequence is 15 residues long. J lost 4 bases, V lost 3 bases, and 6 bases had no gene match. CDR3 region: CASSIWGQGLYGYTF. The CDR3 DNA reads as TGTGCCAGTAGTATTTGGGGACAGGGACTCTATGGCTACACCTTC.

The chain combines TRBV16 with TRBJ1-4, with D maybe TRBD1 (6 bases). This CDR3 contains 15 residues. Between the trimmed V and J ends, which lost 6 bases and 1 base, there was a span of 12 bases. Germline CDR1 KGHSY, CDR2 FQNENV. The CDR3 loop reads CASRRQGGTNEKLFF. CDR3 sequence (DNA): TGTGCCAGCAGGAGACAAGGGGGAACTAATGAAAAACTGTTTTTT.

V and J are TRBV5-5 and TRBJ2-7; perhaps TRBD2 as D (5 bases). There are 14 residues in the CDR3. Per germline, CDR1 SGHKS and CDR2 YYEKEE (reference sequence). V lost 4 bases and J lost 5, with 16 bases in between. CDR3: CASSRIGTGNEQYF. Written as DNA, the CDR3 is TGTGCCAGCAGCCGGATTGGAACCGGGAACGAGCAGTACTTC.

This clone was seen a single time. The chain joins TRBV27 to TRBJ1-1; D is undetermined. V lost 5 bases, J lost 0 bases, and 10 bases lay in between. Germline CDR1 MNHEY, CDR2 SMNVEV (reference sequence). The CDR3 is 14 amino acids. In nucleotides, the CDR3 is TGTGCCAGCAGTAGGAACCAGGTGAACACTGAAGCTTTCTTT. As protein: CASSRNQVNTEAFF.

This clone showed up just a few times. The chain uses TRBV6-4 and TRBJ2-2; D not resolved. This CDR3 spans 13 amino acids. V lost 2 bases, J lost 3 bases, and 4 bases lay in between. Germline-derived CDR1 and CDR2 are MRHNA and SNTAGT. The CDR3 loop is CASSDGDTGELFF. In nucleotides, the CDR3 is TGTGCCAGCAGTGACGGAGACACCGGGGAGCTGTTTTTT.

V and J are TRBV5-4 and TRBJ1-1; 10 bases are shared with TRBD1. V trimming: 4 bases; J trimming: 4 bases; junction bases outside the gene matches: 7. The CDR3 extends over 15 amino acids. Germline loops: CDR1 SGHNT, CDR2 YYREEE (reference sequence). The CDR3 reads CASSPLGQGSTEAFF. The CDR3 DNA is TGTGCCAGCAGCCCCCTGGGACAGGGGAGCACTGAAGCTTTCTTT.

This CDR3 is CASRGLQGATDTQYF. DNA for the CDR3: TGTGCCAGCAGGGGATTACAGGGGGCGACAGATACGCAGTATTTT. The chain recombines TRBV2 with TRBJ2-3; TRBD1 aligns across 9 bases. The CDR3 runs 15 residues. The germline V gene encodes CDR1 SNHLY and CDR2 FYNNEI. V gave up 6 bases and J gave up 3 bases; unmatched junction bases: 7.

J is TRBJ1-5 and V is TRBV5-8; 9 bases align to TRBD1. The germline V gene has CDR1 SGHTS and CDR2 YDEGEE. The CDR3 contains 16 residues. Trimming removed 3 bases from V and 4 bases from J; junction bases left unmatched: 8. CDR3 sequence: CASSYLGQGENQPQHF. For the CDR3, the DNA is TGTGCCAGCAGCTACCTGGGACAGGGTGAGAATCAGCCCCAGCATTTT.

The rearrangement links TRBV4-2 to TRBJ1-4, with 7 nucleotides matching TRBD1. Per germline, CDR1 LGHNA and CDR2 YNFKEQ. With V trimmed by 4 bases and J by 4 bases, 9 bases remained unmatched. This CDR3 is built from 16 residues. CDR3 sequence (DNA): TGTGCCAGCAGCCCTGGAACAGGGGCGTATAATGAAAAACTGTTTTTT. Translation: CASSPGTGAYNEKLFF.

The rearrangement joins TRBV4-1 to TRBJ2-3, with D hard to call. The CDR3 runs to 13 residues. V shed 4 bases and J shed 4 bases, with 9 bases lying between them. Germline V gene data show CDR1 as MGHRA and CDR2 as YSYEKL. CDR3 protein: CASSLRPADTQYF. CDR3 nucleotides: TGCGCCAGCAGCCTACGCCCCGCAGATACGCAGTATTTT.

The V gene is TRBV7-9, the J gene TRBJ1-1; D perhaps matches TRBD1 (6 bases). Trimming took 2 bases from V and 0 from J, leaving 19 bases between them. The V gene's germline CDR1 is SEHNR and CDR2 FQNEAQ (reference sequence). CDR3 length: 18 residues. For the CDR3, the DNA is TGTGCCAGCAGCTTAAGAGAAAGGGGGACACGAATGAACACTGAAGCTTTCTTT. This encodes CASSLRERGTRMNTEAFF.

The J gene is TRBJ2-1, the V gene TRBV10-3; D uncertain. The ends were cut back, 0 bases at V and 1 base at J, with 13 bases in the middle. Germline assignment: CDR1 ENHRY and CDR2 SYGVKD. CDR3 length equals 17 residues. The CDR3, as DNA: TGTGCCATCAGTGAGTCGGGCCTGGGCCAGTCCTACAATGAGCAGTTCTTC. Its protein product is CAISESGLGQSYNEQFF.

The chain uses TRBV7-8 and TRBJ1-1; D is unclear. Germline assignment: CDR1 SGHVS and CDR2 FQNEAQ. V shed 0 bases and J shed 1 base, with 3 bases lying between them. CDR3 length: 13 residues. CDR3 nucleotide sequence: TGTGCCAGCAGCTTAGCCGCGAACACTGAAGCTTTCTTT. Its protein is CASSLAANTEAFF.

The V call is TRBV6-5, the J call TRBJ1-1; 10 positions match TRBD1. J gave up 4 bases and V 6 bases, and 8 bases lay outside the gene matches. CDR1 MNHEY and CDR2 SVGAGI come from the germline V gene. The CDR3 consists of 15 residues. The CDR3 DNA sequence: TGTGCCAGCAGAGTTTGGACAGGGGGGGGCACTGAAGCTTTCTTT. Its protein is CASRVWTGGGTEAFF.

The rearrangement uses TRBV19 and TRBJ2-1; 12 bases are shared with TRBD2. Looked up from germline, CDR1 is LNHDA and CDR2 is SQIVND (reference sequence). The trim removed 3 bases at V and 9 bases at J, leaving 9 bases unmatched. This CDR3 comprises 16 residues. The CDR3 loop reads CASSMITSGRSGEQFF. The DNA of the CDR3 is TGTGCCAGTAGTATGATAACTAGCGGGAGGTCTGGTGAGCAGTTCTTC.

V usage is TRBV4-3 and J usage is TRBJ1-5; no clear D gene. Germline V gene sequence: CDR1 LGHNA, CDR2 YSLEER. Trimming removed 2 bases from V and 5 bases from J, with 7 bases in between. The CDR3 totals 13 residues. The CDR3 DNA is TGCGCCAGCAGCCAAAACGGGCATCAGCCCCAGCATTTT. This sequence encodes CASSQNGHQPQHF.

The V and J genes are TRBV4-1 and TRBJ2-1, with no clear D. The CDR3 has 16 amino acids. The V gene lost 0 bases and the J gene lost 4 bases, with 13 bases spanning the gap. CDR1 and CDR2 (germline): MGHRA, YSYEKL. This chain's CDR3 is CASSQELRIPYNEQFF. The CDR3 nucleotides are TGCGCCAGCAGCCAAGAATTGAGGATTCCTTACAATGAGCAGTTCTTC.

The gene calls are TRBV3-1 (or the pseudogene TRBV3-2) and TRBJ2-7; 8 bases match TRBD2. Germline V gene data show CDR1 as LGHDT and CDR2 as YNNKEL (reference sequence). The junction had 4 bases not matched to a gene; V was cut back by 1 base and J by 2 bases. The CDR3 sequence is 15 residues long. This CDR3 is CASSQGRGGTYEQYF. The CDR3 DNA reads as TGTGCCAGCAGCCAAGGACGGGGGGGCACCTACGAGCAGTACTTC.

The CDR3 region is CASSLSFLREAFF. For the CDR3, the DNA is TGTGCCAGCAGCTTGTCCTTTTTACGCGAAGCTTTCTTT. J is TRBJ1-1 and V is TRBV5-5; the D is unclear. The germline V gene has CDR1 SGHKS and CDR2 YYEKEE (reference sequence). Trimming took off 1 base at V and 8 bases at J, with 12 bases between the two ends. The CDR3 length is 13 residues.

The V gene is TRBV29-1, the J gene TRBJ2-3, with TRBD1 identical over 8 bases. The CDR3 is 15 amino acids. J was trimmed by 5 bases and V by 2 bases; bases with no gene match: 9. The germline V gene has CDR1 SQVTM and CDR2 ANQGSEA. CDR3 nucleotides: TGCAGCGTTGAATTCCGCAGGGGGCGAATAGATACGCAGTATTTT. Its protein is CSVEFRRGRIDTQYF.

The genes are TRBV11-2 and TRBJ2-3; D may be TRBD2 (6 bases). The CDR3 is 16 residues long. V lost 2 bases and J lost 3, with 15 bases in between. The germline gives CDR1 SGHAT, CDR2 FQNNGV. The CDR3 here is CASSLLLWGGTDTQYF. The CDR3 nucleotides are TGTGCCAGCAGCTTACTCCTCTGGGGAGGTACAGATACGCAGTATTTT.

The chain uses TRBV4-1 and TRBJ1-3; 8 bases match TRBD1. The J segment lost 4 bases and the V segment lost 4 bases, leaving 9 bases of the junction unmatched. The CDR3 has 16 amino acids. Germline V CDR1 and CDR2: MGHRA, YSYEKL. The CDR3 protein is CASSPTGDASGNTIYF. The CDR3 bases are TGCGCCAGCAGCCCGACAGGGGACGCATCAGGAAACACCATATATTTT.

The genes are TRBV19 and TRBJ2-5; 9 bases fit TRBD1. Unmatched junction bases numbered 6, after V lost 6 bases and J lost 4 bases. CDR1 is LNHDA, CDR2 SQIVND, per germline (reference sequence). The CDR3 consists of 14 residues. The DNA of the CDR3 is TGTGCCAGTAGCAACAGGGGGCAGCGAGAGACCCAGTACTTC. This codes for CASSNRGQRETQYF.

This chain links TRBV4-1 with TRBJ1-1, with a tentative D call TRBD1 (5 bases). Germline lookup yields CDR1 MGHRA and CDR2 YSYEKL. This CDR3 has 14 residues. Trimming shortened V by 3 bases and J by 5 bases, and 13 bases separated the two germline ends. CDR3 region: CASSQGGSVTEAFF. The CDR3 DNA sequence: TGCGCCAGCAGCCAGGGGGGGTCGGTGACTGAAGCTTTCTTT.